This is a list of T cell receptor beta chains from one sample in a study of Graves' ophthalmopathy and Graves' hyperthyroidism. TCRdb called the multiplex PCR reads again in MiXCR, with one record for every CDR3 protein. The sample holds 200,000 to 300,000 distinct CDR3 sequences; about 47% are singletons and the top ten take more than 45%. Material: peripheral blood. Receptors originate from an adult man with Graves' ophthalmopathy. CDR3s include the opening cysteine and the closing phenylalanine or tryptophan. The order of the fields is clone size, D gene, J gene, V gene, CDR3 protein, CDR3 DNA. A D gene is named only where the DNA matches it firmly. Clone size is stated in some rows and not others, as once, few, many or a class when expanded.

size: .; D: .; J: TRBJ1-2; V: TRBV29-1; CDR3: CSVGRGVDGYTF; DNA: TGCAGCGTTGGGAGAGGGGTGGATGGCTACACCTTC
size: few; D: .; J: TRBJ2-7; V: TRBV10-3; CDR3: CASRTEVPYEQYF; DNA: TGTGCCAGCAGGACAGAGGTCCCCTACGAGCAGTACTTC
size: .; D: .; J: TRBJ1-2; V: TRBV5-6; CDR3: CASSLSVGTYGYTF; DNA: TGTGCCAGCAGCCTGTCTGTAGGGACCTATGGCTACACCTTC
size: few; D: .; J: TRBJ2-5; V: TRBV9; CDR3: CASSRVLQETQYF; DNA: TGTGCCAGCAGTAGGGTGCTCCAAGAGACCCAGTACTTC
size: .; D: .; J: TRBJ1-5; V: TRBV10-2; CDR3: CASSESGRDSNQPQHF; DNA: TGCGCCAGCAGTGAGTCGGGCAGGGATAGCAATCAGCCCCAGCATTTT
size: .; D: TRBD1; J: TRBJ1-1; V: TRBV12-3/TRBV12-4; CDR3: CASSDNRGTEAFF; DNA: TGTGCCAGCAGTGATAACAGGGGCACTGAAGCTTTCTTT
size: .; D: TRBD1; J: TRBJ1-1; V: TRBV5-4; CDR3: CASSLAAGQGAEAFF; DNA: TGTGCCAGCAGCTTGGCCGCTGGACAGGGCGCTGAAGCTTTCTTT
size: .; D: .; J: TRBJ2-7; V: TRBV11-2; CDR3: CASSPATGYEQYF; DNA: TGTGCCAGCAGCCCGGCAACTGGCTACGAGCAGTACTTC
size: .; D: TRBD1; J: TRBJ2-5; V: TRBV14; CDR3: CASSHLRDRGQETQYF; DNA: TGTGCCAGCAGCCATCTCCGGGACAGGGGACAAGAGACCCAGTACTTC
size: few; D: .; J: TRBJ1-2; V: TRBV20-1; CDR3: CSAMDGSFNYGYTF; DNA: TGCAGTGCCATGGACGGTAGCTTTAACTATGGCTACACCTTC
size: few; D: TRBD1; J: TRBJ2-5; V: TRBV11-2; CDR3: CASSGDRGVETQYF; DNA: TGTGCCAGCAGCGGGGACAGGGGGGTAGAGACCCAGTACTTC
size: .; D: .; J: TRBJ2-2; V: TRBV7-9; CDR3: CASSPTGLVNTGELFF; DNA: TGTGCCAGCAGCCCAACGGGACTGGTAAACACCGGGGAGCTGTTTTTT
size: .; D: TRBD1; J: TRBJ2-7; V: TRBV6-5; CDR3: CASRDRADYEQYF; DNA: TGTGCCAGCAGGGACAGGGCAGATTACGAGCAGTACTTC
size: few; D: .; J: TRBJ2-2; V: TRBV11-2; CDR3: CASSWGGGNTGELFF; DNA: TGTGCCAGCAGCTGGGGTGGTGGGAACACCGGGGAGCTGTTTTTT
size: few; D: .; J: TRBJ1-2; V: TRBV7-2; CDR3: CASSLAENANYGYTF; DNA: TGTGCCAGCAGCTTAGCTGAAAATGCGAACTATGGCTACACCTTC
size: .; D: .; J: TRBJ2-1; V: TRBV7-9; CDR3: CASSPSTKRLYNEQFF; DNA: TGTGCCAGCAGCCCCAGCACCAAGCGCCTTTACAATGAGCAGTTCTTC
size: .; D: TRBD1; J: TRBJ2-5; V: TRBV2; CDR3: CASSDMSYGRGLSRETQYF; DNA: TGTGCCAGCAGTGACATGTCGTATGGCAGGGGGCTTTCGCGGGAGACCCAGTACTTC
size: few; D: TRBD2; J: TRBJ2-5; V: TRBV25-1; CDR3: CASSARTSSETQYF; DNA: TGTGCCAGCAGTGCCAGGACTAGCTCGGAGACCCAGTACTTC
size: .; D: .; J: TRBJ1-1; V: TRBV20-1; CDR3: CSAPSGSNTEAFF; DNA: TGCAGTGCTCCCTCCGGGTCGAACACTGAAGCTTTCTTT
size: once; D: .; J: TRBJ1-1; V: TRBV20-1; CDR3: CSAELFGTDLMNTEAFF; DNA: TGCAGTGCTGAGTTGTTCGGGACTGACTTAATGAACACTGAAGCTTTCTTT
size: few; D: .; J: TRBJ2-5; V: TRBV11-2; CDR3: CASSLGLGWETQYF; DNA: TGTGCCAGCAGCTTAGGTCTAGGGTGGGAGACCCAGTACTTC
size: .; D: TRBD1; J: TRBJ1-4; V: TRBV9; CDR3: CASSGYGTGGEKLFF; DNA: TGTGCCAGCAGCGGATACGGGACAGGGGGGGAAAAACTGTTTTTT
size: .; D: TRBD2; J: TRBJ2-7; V: TRBV4-1; CDR3: CASRPGLAGSYEQYF; DNA: TGCGCCAGCAGACCGGGACTAGCGGGCTCCTACGAGCAGTACTTC
size: many; D: TRBD1; J: TRBJ1-1; V: TRBV10-2; CDR3: CASSENRGTEAFF; DNA: TGCGCCAGCAGTGAGAACAGGGGAACTGAAGCTTTCTTT
size: .; D: .; J: TRBJ2-5; V: TRBV7-3; CDR3: CASSLTIGTGETQYF; DNA: TGTGCCAGCAGCTTAACGATCGGCACCGGAGAGACCCAGTACTTC
size: .; D: .; J: TRBJ2-5; V: TRBV5-8; CDR3: CASSQVGVATQYF; DNA: TGTGCCAGCAGCCAAGTTGGTGTAGCGACCCAGTACTTC
size: .; D: .; J: TRBJ1-4; V: TRBV2; CDR3: CASSQFVAAPEKLFF; DNA: TGTGCCAGCAGCCAATTCGTGGCAGCGCCCGAAAAACTGTTTTTT
size: .; D: TRBD1; J: TRBJ1-1; V: TRBV2; CDR3: CASSTGGQVNTEAFF; DNA: TGTGCCAGCAGTACCGGGGGACAGGTGAACACTGAAGCTTTCTTT
size: .; D: .; J: TRBJ1-4; V: TRBV24-1; CDR3: CATSEVSGGNREKLFF; DNA: TGTGCCACCAGTGAAGTTAGCGGGGGGAATCGCGAAAAACTGTTTTTT
size: .; D: .; J: TRBJ1-1; V: TRBV7-8; CDR3: CASSHDVGFEAFF; DNA: TGTGCCAGCAGCCACGATGTGGGGTTTGAAGCTTTCTTT
size: .; D: .; J: TRBJ1-4; V: TRBV10-2; CDR3: CASASGGPLQEKLFF; DNA: TGTGCCAGCGCAAGTGGGGGGCCTCTCCAAGAAAAACTGTTTTTT
size: .; D: .; J: TRBJ1-6; V: TRBV10-3; CDR3: CAISEGSGARNSPLHF; DNA: TGTGCCATCAGTGAAGGGTCCGGGGCGAGGAATTCACCCCTCCACTTT
size: .; D: TRBD2; J: TRBJ2-5; V: TRBV10-3; CDR3: CAVRPREGRQETQYF; DNA: TGTGCCGTCCGCCCGCGGGAGGGCCGTCAAGAGACCCAGTACTTC
size: .; D: .; J: TRBJ2-7; V: TRBV9; CDR3: CASSPNRVTYEQYF; DNA: TGTGCCAGCAGCCCAAACAGGGTTACCTACGAGCAGTACTTC
size: .; D: .; J: TRBJ2-7; V: TRBV28; CDR3: CASRAGEYEQYF; DNA: TGTGCCAGCAGGGCAGGGGAATACGAGCAGTACTTC
size: .; D: TRBD2; J: TRBJ2-2; V: TRBV7-8; CDR3: CASSDWREPSHGELFF; DNA: TGTGCCAGCAGTGATTGGCGGGAGCCCTCCCACGGGGAGCTGTTTTTT
size: .; D: .; J: TRBJ1-3; V: TRBV9; CDR3: CASSAGTPADGNTIYF; DNA: TGTGCCAGCAGCGCAGGGACCCCGGCAGACGGAAACACCATATATTTT
size: once; D: .; J: TRBJ2-5; V: TRBV29-1; CDR3: CSSRGQETQYF; DNA: TGCAGCTCCAGGGGCCAAGAGACCCAGTACTTC